Following are 5 T cell receptor beta chains from one sample sequenced in a study of T cells after yellow fever vaccination. MiXCR, applied by TCRdb to the 5' RACE reads, yields one record per CDR3 protein. Here the sample spans about 180,000 distinct CDR3 sequences, approximately 6.2% being singletons. Sequenced material: CD4+ T cells sorted from PBMCs, taken on the day of the first yellow fever vaccination. The receptors derive from a man aged 18 to 29 who received the YFV17D yellow fever vaccine.

This clonotype was recorded at least ten times. V is TRBV20-1 and J is TRBJ1-2; D remains ambiguous. CDR3 length: 16 amino acids. The V gene lost 0 bases and the J gene lost 1 base, with 15 bases spanning the gap. The V gene's germline CDR1 is DFQATT and CDR2 SNEGSKA (reference sequence). CDR3 residues: CSARDLSVVINYGYTF. The CDR3 DNA follows: TGCAGTGCTAGAGATCTCTCAGTCGTCATTAACTATGGCTACACCTTC.

There are a few counts of this clonotype. The chain employs TRBV20-1 and TRBJ2-5; no reliable D call. CDR3 length: 11 residues. Germline lookup yields CDR1 DFQATT and CDR2 SNEGSKA (reference sequence). Deletions cut 7 bases from V and 5 bases from J, with 11 bases between. CDR3 sequence reads: CSVLPSETQYF. The DNA for the CDR3 is TGCAGTGTACTTCCATCGGAGACCCAGTACTTC.

The rearrangement links TRBV5-1 to TRBJ2-6, with 7 bases aligning to TRBD1. The length of the CDR3 is 19 residues. V was pared by 4 bases and J by 0 bases, with 13 bases of the junction left unmatched. CDR1 SGHRS and CDR2 YFSETQ come from the germline V gene. In nucleotides, the CDR3 is TGCGCCAGCAGCCGACAGGGACCAGGGTTTCTCTCTGGGGCCAACGTCCTGACTTTC. Amino acids: CASSRQGPGFLSGANVLTF. Filled out from reference TRBV5-1 and TRBJ2-6, the complete variable domain reads KAGVTQTPRYLIKTRGQQVTLSCSPISGHRSVSWYQQTPGQGLQFLFEYFSETQRNKGNFPGRFSGRQFSNSRSEMNVSTLELGDSALYLCASSRQGPGFLSGANVLTFGAGSRLTVL.

The gene calls are TRBV2 and TRBJ2-5; 13 positions match TRBD2. V gave up 6 bases and J gave up 2 bases; unmatched junction bases: 9. Germline values: CDR1 SNHLY, CDR2 FYNNEI. The length of the CDR3 is 17 residues. The CDR3 spells CASSLWTSGGSQETQYF. CDR3 coding DNA: TGTGCCAGCAGCCTCTGGACTAGCGGGGGTAGTCAAGAGACCCAGTACTTC.

This clonotype was recorded many times. This chain uses TRBV2 with TRBJ2-5; D not certain. With 11 bases removed from V and 0 bases from J, the gap between germline ends came to 19 bases. The CDR3 length is 15 residues. Germline CDR1 and CDR2: SNHLY and FYNNEI. CDR3 sequence (DNA): TGTGCCGGAGCAGACTTGCTGAGGTACCAAGAGACCCAGTACTTC. Translating it yields CAGADLLRYQETQYF.